The 9 T cell receptor beta chains in this list originate from one sample, sequenced in a study of CD8 T cells in ankylosing spondylitis. TCRdb reprocessed the 5' RACE reads with MiXCR, giving one entry per CDR3 protein. The data contain about 240,000 distinct CDR3 sequences, about 10% of them singletons. Source material: blood, either unsorted or a sorted T cell fraction (not recorded which). Receptors originate from a male donor with ankylosing spondylitis or in good health (not recorded which).

This clonotype showed up just a few times. CDR3 DNA sequence: TGTGCCAGCAGCGTAGTTGGGGGTATGAACACCGGGGAGCTGTTTTTT. This sequence encodes CASSVVGGMNTGELFF. This chain links TRBV9 with TRBJ2-2, with D possibly called TRBD1 or TRBD2 (5 bases each). V was trimmed by 0 bases and J by 1 base, leaving 10 bases between them. Germline V gene lookup returns CDR1 SGDLS and CDR2 YYNGEE. This CDR3 has 16 amino acids.

This clonotype was seen a handful of times. The gene calls are TRBV5-5 and TRBJ2-7; 7 positions agree with TRBD2. The CDR3 length is 15 residues. Germline CDR1 is SGHKS and CDR2 is YYEKEE (reference sequence). V dropped 4 bases and J dropped 6; count of bases not matched to a gene: 13. DNA of the CDR3: TGTGCCAGCAGCCACGGGACTATCGGGACTCCCGAGCAGTACTTC. Amino acid sequence: CASSHGTIGTPEQYF.

This clonotype has only a few counts. The V and J genes are TRBV15 and TRBJ1-2, with D unresolved. The CDR3 totals 16 residues. Per the germline V gene, CDR1 is LNHNV and CDR2 is YYDKDF (reference sequence). V dropped 0 bases and J dropped 4 bases, with 15 bases sitting between them. For the CDR3, the DNA is TGTGCCACCAGCAGAGATCGTGGACGGCTCTTCTATGGCTACACCTTC. This encodes CATSRDRGRLFYGYTF.

This clonotype was found a few times. This chain connects TRBV7-2 to TRBJ2-7; TRBD2 is a possible D gene (6 bases). V was clipped by 5 bases and J by 3 bases, with 14 bases between them. The germline V gene encodes CDR1 SGHTA and CDR2 FQGNSA. The CDR3 is 14 amino acids. The CDR3 region has the DNA TGTGCCAGCAGCGCCGGGACTCTCCTCTACGAGCAGTACTTC. Translation gives CASSAGTLLYEQYF. Full variable domain (missing parts from reference TRBV7-2 and TRBJ2-7): GAGVSQSPSNKVTEKGKDVELRCDPISGHTALYWYRQSLGQGLEFLIYFQGNSAPDKSGLPSDRFSAERTGGSVSTLTIQRTQQEDSAVYLCASSAGTLLYEQYFGPGTRLTVT.

This clonotype was found many times. The V and J genes are TRBV6-1 and TRBJ1-5; D remains unclear. CDR3 size: 13 residues. V was pared by 0 bases and J by 5 bases, with 5 bases between. Germline assignment: CDR1 MNHNS and CDR2 SASEGT. CDR3: CASSEARHQPQHF. The CDR3 nucleotides are TGTGCCAGCAGTGAAGCGCGGCATCAGCCCCAGCATTTT.

The chain uses TRBV20-1 and TRBJ2-7; 8 bases agree with TRBD1. Trimming at V came to 2 bases and at J to 1 base, leaving 10 bases not matched to a gene. Germline V gene lookup returns CDR1 DFQATT and CDR2 SNEGSKA (reference sequence). The CDR3 extends over 16 amino acids. CDR3 residues: CSARQGAGSGSYEQYF. The CDR3 DNA sequence: TGCAGTGCTAGACAGGGGGCGGGAAGTGGATCCTACGAGCAGTACTTC.

At least ten counts were recorded for this clonotype. J is TRBJ1-1 and V is TRBV20-1; D uncertain. The CDR3 has 13 amino acids. The V gene lost 0 bases and the J gene lost 0 bases, with 5 bases spanning the gap. The germline gives CDR1 DFQATT, CDR2 SNEGSKA (reference sequence). The CDR3 is CSARDPVNTEAFF. The CDR3 bases are TGCAGTGCTAGAGATCCTGTGAACACTGAAGCTTTCTTT.

This clonotype was detected many times. The rearrangement joins TRBV20-1 to TRBJ2-1; TRBD2 aligns across 10 bases. The CDR3 loop spans 16 amino acids. The germline V gene encodes CDR1 DFQATT and CDR2 SNEGSKA (reference sequence). The V gene end was trimmed by 2 bases and the J gene end by 7 bases; junction bases not matched to a gene: 11. CDR3 bases: TGCAGTGCTAGACCCCCTGGGCAGCGGGAGGGGAATGAGCAGTTCTTC. Its translation is CSARPPGQREGNEQFF.

The chain carries TRBV7-2 and TRBJ1-1, with 7 positions matching TRBD1. The length of the CDR3 is 15 residues. V was clipped by 1 base and J by 2 bases; unmatched bases: 4. Germline CDR1 SGHTA, CDR2 FQGNSA. CDR3 in amino acids: CASSLVQGGNTEAFF. DNA of the CDR3: TGTGCCAGCAGCTTAGTGCAGGGGGGCAACACTGAAGCTTTCTTT.